The TCR beta chain described here comes from a study of shared clonotypes between healthy human individuals. Findings of the study overall: Generation probabilities were higher for clonotypes shared across all four sorted-subset donors than for unshared ones. Sorted-subset sequencing was shown by rarefaction to be incomplete despite large depth.

About this clone: Its antigen is undetermined.

The assay was immunoSEQ multiplex PCR, and TCRdb's table has in-frame clones only and misses some. The sample includes 1.6 million or so clones, just under 99% of them seen just once. Sequenced material: naive CD4+ T cells sorted from blood. Subset in this sample: CD45RA+ positively selected. This clonotype originated in a man aged 30 to 45 in good health.

The CDR3 loop reads CASSPTIRSGRAYEQYF. Written as DNA, the CDR3 is TGTGCCAGCTCACCTACTATCCGGTCGGGGAGGGCCTACGAGCAGTACTTC. This rearrangement joins TRBV18 to TRBJ2-7; 7 bases line up with TRBD2. V shed 3 bases, J shed 2 bases, and the junction held 13 bases outside the gene matches. The V gene's germline CDR1 is KGHSH and CDR2 LQKENI. The CDR3 totals 17 residues.